This T cell receptor beta chain was captured in a study of T-cell memory formation after mild COVID-19. Across the whole study: For the most part, TCR clusters were specific to one donor.

Points on this clonotype: Its antigen is unidentified.

Broader study findings: Detection of some responders pre-infection suggested pre-existing cross-reactive memory T cells participated. Shrinking CD4+ clones resided mostly in CM and EM, and CD8+ ones in EMRA.

The V segment lost 5 bases and the J segment 9 bases; nucleotides outside the gene matches: 8. The CDR3 has 15 amino acids. Germline-derived CDR1 and CDR2 are PRHDT and FYEKMQ (reference sequence). Employing constant-segment primers, 5'RACE generated TCR alpha and TCR beta cDNA libraries bearing sample barcodes and UMIs. Using its own MiXCR run on the 5' RACE reads, TCRdb lists one record per CDR3 protein. The data show 400,000 to 550,000 distinct CDR3 sequences, about 23% seen once. The TCR sequence derives from an adult woman who had mild COVID-19 (a few samples of this study predate the infection). Cell type and time point are not known. Sequencing input: PBMCs or a T cell subset sorted from them (not recorded which). The chain uses TRBV13 and TRBJ1-6; 9 bases map to TRBD1. Written as DNA, the CDR3 is TGTGCCAGCAGCGCCAGACAGGGGGTTACTTCACCCCTCCACTTT. Translating gives CASSARQGVTSPLHF. The entire variable domain, with the rest obtained from reference TRBV13 and TRBJ1-6, is as follows: AAGVIQSPRHLIKEKRETATLKCYPIPRHDTVYWYQQGPGQDPQFLISFYEKMQSDKGSIPDRFSAQQFSDYHSELNMSSLELGDSALYFCASSARQGVTSPLHFGNGTRLTVT.